This is a list of T cell receptor beta chains from one sample in a study of blood T cell repertoires in COVID-19. Sequencing used immunoSEQ multiplex PCR; TCRdb keeps in-frame clones, though not all of them. The table lists under 150,000 clones, approximately 79% of them singletons, with under 4.5% in the top ten. Sample: peripheral blood. The receptors derive from a man in his sixties with acute or convalescent COVID-19. The CDR3 runs from the conserved cysteine through the conserved F or W. D genes are given only for firm matches. The size field is filled for only some rows; it gives once, few, many or a size class.

clone size: .; D gene: .; J gene: TRBJ2-1; V gene: TRBV6-5; CDR3 protein: CASSHTSKAREQFF; CDR3 DNA: TGTGCCAGCAGTCATACTAGTAAGGCACGTGAGCAGTTCTTC
clone size: .; D gene: .; J gene: TRBJ2-1; V gene: TRBV3-1/TRBV3-2; CDR3 protein: CASSLSGNEQFF; CDR3 DNA: TGTGCCAGCAGCTTAAGCGGGAATGAGCAGTTCTTC
clone size: .; D gene: .; J gene: TRBJ2-7; V gene: TRBV7-2; CDR3 protein: CASSLDSGGKPYEQYF; CDR3 DNA: TGTGCCAGCAGCTTAGACAGCGGCGGAAAGCCCTACGAGCAGTACTTC
clone size: once; D gene: TRBD1; J gene: TRBJ2-1; V gene: TRBV5-1; CDR3 protein: CASSLLGQGVYNEQFF; CDR3 DNA: TGCGCCAGCAGCTTGCTTGGACAGGGGGTCTACAATGAGCAGTTCTTC
clone size: .; D gene: .; J gene: TRBJ2-1; V gene: TRBV6-1; CDR3 protein: CASKTGESYNEQFF; CDR3 DNA: TGTGCCAGCAAGACGGGAGAATCCTACAATGAGCAGTTCTTC
clone size: .; D gene: .; J gene: TRBJ1-2; V gene: TRBV6-5; CDR3 protein: CASSFSTGPSGYTF; CDR3 DNA: TGTGCCAGCAGTTTCTCGACAGGTCCATCCGGCTACACCTTC
clone size: .; D gene: TRBD1; J gene: TRBJ1-5; V gene: TRBV5-1; CDR3 protein: CASSSGQRDQPQHF; CDR3 DNA: TGCGCCAGCAGCTCGGGACAGCGTGATCAGCCCCAGCATTTT
clone size: .; D gene: TRBD2; J gene: TRBJ2-3; V gene: TRBV3-1/TRBV3-2; CDR3 protein: CASSPASGSWDTQYF; CDR3 DNA: TGTGCCAGCAGCCCGGCTAGCGGGAGTTGGGATACGCAGTATTTT
clone size: .; D gene: .; J gene: TRBJ1-2; V gene: TRBV27; CDR3 protein: CASSFGRNYGYTF; CDR3 DNA: TGTGCCAGCAGTTTCGGTCGGAACTATGGCTACACCTTC
clone size: .; D gene: .; J gene: TRBJ2-7; V gene: TRBV6-5; CDR3 protein: CASSQGSWSYEQYF; CDR3 DNA: TGTGCCAGCAGTCAGGGCTCGTGGTCCTACGAGCAGTACTTC
clone size: .; D gene: .; J gene: TRBJ1-3; V gene: TRBV19; CDR3 protein: CASSDGGTGNTIYF; CDR3 DNA: TGTGCCAGTAGTGATGGGGGCACTGGAAACACCATATATTTT
clone size: .; D gene: .; J gene: TRBJ1-3; V gene: TRBV9; CDR3 protein: CASSGPIGASGNTIYF; CDR3 DNA: TGTGCCAGCAGCGGACCCATTGGGGCCTCTGGAAACACCATATATTTT
clone size: few; D gene: .; J gene: TRBJ2-1; V gene: TRBV29-1; CDR3 protein: CSVISSLNEQFF; CDR3 DNA: TGCAGCGTTATTAGCTCTCTCAATGAGCAGTTCTTC
clone size: .; D gene: .; J gene: TRBJ1-1; V gene: TRBV5-1; CDR3 protein: CASTAGGREAFF; CDR3 DNA: TGCGCCAGCACCGCGGGGGGGCGGGAAGCTTTCTTT
clone size: .; D gene: TRBD2; J gene: TRBJ2-7; V gene: TRBV25-1; CDR3 protein: CASSEPKGAGASYEQYF; CDR3 DNA: TGTGCCAGCAGTGAACCAAAGGGAGCGGGAGCGTCCTACGAGCAGTACTTC
clone size: .; D gene: .; J gene: TRBJ2-5; V gene: TRBV3-1/TRBV3-2; CDR3 protein: CASSQEISGDQETQYF; CDR3 DNA: TGTGCCAGCAGCCAAGAAATTAGCGGTGACCAAGAGACCCAGTACTTC
clone size: .; D gene: TRBD1; J gene: TRBJ1-1; V gene: TRBV5-4; CDR3 protein: CASSLGQGANTEAFF; CDR3 DNA: TGTGCCAGCAGCTTAGGACAGGGGGCGAACACTGAAGCTTTCTTT
clone size: .; D gene: .; J gene: TRBJ1-2; V gene: TRBV25-1; CDR3 protein: CASSGDTPGGYTF; CDR3 DNA: TGTGCCAGCAGTGGGGACACCCCCGGAGGCTACACCTTC
clone size: .; D gene: TRBD1; J gene: TRBJ1-1; V gene: TRBV6-5; CDR3 protein: CASRGTVMNTEAFF; CDR3 DNA: TGTGCCAGCAGGGGGACAGTTATGAACACTGAAGCTTTCTTT
clone size: few; D gene: TRBD1; J gene: TRBJ1-6; V gene: TRBV30; CDR3 protein: CAWSKGQGGSPLHF; CDR3 DNA: TGTGCCTGGAGTAAAGGACAGGGGGGTTCACCCCTCCACTTT
clone size: .; D gene: TRBD2; J gene: TRBJ2-3; V gene: TRBV6-1; CDR3 protein: CASSDLAGPTDTQYF; CDR3 DNA: TGTGCCAGCAGTGATCTAGCGGGTCCCACAGATACGCAGTATTTT
clone size: .; D gene: TRBD1; J gene: TRBJ2-7; V gene: TRBV6-2/TRBV6-3; CDR3 protein: CASSYRQGLPGEQYF; CDR3 DNA: TGTGCCAGCAGTTACCGACAGGGCCTCCCGGGGGAGCAGTACTTC
clone size: once; D gene: TRBD2; J gene: TRBJ2-2; V gene: TRBV4-1; CDR3 protein: CASSQVAGAGLAGELFF; CDR3 DNA: TGCGCCAGCAGCCAAGTAGCGGGAGCGGGTTTGGCCGGGGAGCTGTTTTTT
clone size: .; D gene: .; J gene: TRBJ1-6; V gene: TRBV30; CDR3 protein: CAWSVRGSGSPLHF; CDR3 DNA: TGTGCCTGGAGTGTAAGAGGTTCTGGTTCACCCCTCCACTTT
clone size: .; D gene: TRBD2; J gene: TRBJ2-3; V gene: TRBV19; CDR3 protein: CASSIGLAGVTDTQYF; CDR3 DNA: TGTGCCAGTAGTATAGGACTAGCGGGGGTCACAGATACGCAGTATTTT
clone size: once; D gene: TRBD1; J gene: TRBJ1-5; V gene: TRBV28; CDR3 protein: CASSWGQGKQPQHF; CDR3 DNA: TGTGCCAGCAGTTGGGGACAGGGAAAACAGCCCCAGCATTTT
clone size: .; D gene: TRBD2; J gene: TRBJ2-5; V gene: TRBV2; CDR3 protein: CASRPPSGRAGETQYF; CDR3 DNA: TGTGCCAGCAGACCCCCTAGCGGGAGGGCGGGAGAGACCCAGTACTTC
clone size: .; D gene: TRBD1; J gene: TRBJ1-3; V gene: TRBV28; CDR3 protein: CASITGGSSGNTIYF; CDR3 DNA: TGTGCCAGCATCACAGGGGGGAGCTCTGGAAACACCATATATTTT
clone size: .; D gene: TRBD1; J gene: TRBJ2-1; V gene: TRBV5-1; CDR3 protein: CASSEDRVHEQFF; CDR3 DNA: TGCGCCAGCAGCGAGGACAGGGTGCATGAGCAGTTCTTC
clone size: .; D gene: TRBD2; J gene: TRBJ2-7; V gene: TRBV6-6; CDR3 protein: CASSYRPGGVGYEQYF; CDR3 DNA: TGTGCCAGCAGTTACCGTCCCGGGGGGGTCGGGTACGAGCAGTACTTC